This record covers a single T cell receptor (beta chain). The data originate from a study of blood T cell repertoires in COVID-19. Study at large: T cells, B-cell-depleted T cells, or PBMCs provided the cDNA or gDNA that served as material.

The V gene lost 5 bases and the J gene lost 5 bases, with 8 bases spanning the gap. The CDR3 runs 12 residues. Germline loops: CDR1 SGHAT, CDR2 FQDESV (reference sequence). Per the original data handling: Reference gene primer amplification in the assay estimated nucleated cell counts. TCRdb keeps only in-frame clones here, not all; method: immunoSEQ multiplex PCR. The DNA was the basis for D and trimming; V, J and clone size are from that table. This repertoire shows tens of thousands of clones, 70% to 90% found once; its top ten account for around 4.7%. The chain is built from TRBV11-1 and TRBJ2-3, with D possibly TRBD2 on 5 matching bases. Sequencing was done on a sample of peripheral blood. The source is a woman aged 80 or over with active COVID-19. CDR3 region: CASSPTRDTQYF. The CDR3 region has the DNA TGTGCCAGCAGCCCTACTAGAGATACGCAGTATTTT.